The rows below give T cell receptor beta chains drawn from one sample of a study of T-cell reconstitution after alpha-beta-depleted transplantation in children. TCRdb re-called the PCR reads with MiXCR, one entry per CDR3 protein. The repertoire holds roughly 120,000 distinct CDR3 sequences, with about 9.3% as singletons. The material was PBMCs, obtained before TCRalphabeta/CD19-depleted stem cell transplant. The receptors come from a boy younger than 10 with acute lymphoblastic leukemia, due to receive a stem cell transplant. Each CDR3 is given with its conserved first and last residue. A D gene is named only where the DNA matches it firmly. Expanded clones are given a class, and other clones once, few, many or no size at all.

d_call j_call v_call clone_size cdr3_nt cdr3_aa
TRBD1 TRBJ1-4 TRBV30 . TGTGCCTGCCAGGGACAGCCTAATGAAAAACTGTTTTTT CACQGQPNEKLFF
. TRBJ2-3 TRBV7-3 many TGTGCCAGCAAGAAGGGTATGGGGGACCATACGCAGTATTTT CASKKGMGDHTQYF
TRBD1 TRBJ2-2 TRBV4-2 few TGTGCCAGTGGGGCACAGGGGAGCGGGGAGCTGTTTTTT CASGAQGSGELFF
. TRBJ2-7 TRBV5-1 . TGCGCCAGCAGCGACACCTACGAGCAGTACTTC CASSDTYEQYF
. TRBJ1-4 TRBV11-3 few TGTGCCAGCAGCTTAAATGGGATCCCGGGGGAAAAACTGTTTTTT CASSLNGIPGEKLFF
. TRBJ1-2 TRBV6-5 few TGTGCCAGCAGTTCCCGCTTGGGGGGTGACTATGGCTACACCTTC CASSSRLGGDYGYTF
TRBD2 TRBJ2-1 TRBV20-1 few TGCAGTGCCCCCTTCGTAGCGGGACAATCCAATGAGCAGTTCTTC CSAPFVAGQSNEQFF
. TRBJ2-3 TRBV12-3/TRBV12-4 . TGTGCCAGCGCTCACGGGCAGGGCTACACAGATACGCAGTATTTT CASAHGQGYTDTQYF
TRBD2 TRBJ2-1 TRBV5-1 many TGCGCCAGCAGCACCCGGGGACTAGCGGGAGGGCCCAATGAGCAGTTCTTC CASSTRGLAGGPNEQFF
. TRBJ1-5 TRBV20-1 few TGCAGTGCTAGCAAAGTGAATAGCAATCAGCCCCAGCATTTT CSASKVNSNQPQHF
TRBD2 TRBJ2-1 TRBV9 . TGTGCCAGCAGCGCCGGAGCGGGGAGTGAGCAGTTCTTC CASSAGAGSEQFF
. TRBJ2-5 TRBV5-6 few TGTGCCAGCAGACACGGACAGATACAAGAGACCCAGTACTTC CASRHGQIQETQYF
. TRBJ2-3 TRBV28 many TGTGCCAGCAGTTCATACATCACAGATACGCAGTATTTT CASSSYITDTQYF
TRBD1 TRBJ2-5 TRBV10-3 many TGTGCCATCAGTGAAAGGGACAGGGGGCGAGAGACCCAGTACTTC CAISERDRGRETQYF
. TRBJ2-6 TRBV9 . TGTGCCAGCAGCGAAAGGGGCTCTGGGGCCAACGTCCTGACTTTC CASSERGSGANVLTF
. TRBJ2-2 TRBV9 . TGTGCCAGCAGCGTAGGTGTACAGCTGAACACCGGGGAGCTGTTTTTT CASSVGVQLNTGELFF
TRBD1 TRBJ1-6 TRBV2 . TGTGCCAGCAGTGAAACCCGAACCGGGACAGGGTTCTCACCCCTCCACTTT CASSETRTGTGFSPLHF
TRBD2 TRBJ2-3 TRBV4-1 many TGCGCCAGCAGCCAAGTATACCGGGAGGGGAGCACAGATACGCAGTATTTT CASSQVYREGSTDTQYF
. TRBJ2-1 TRBV10-3 many TGTGCCATCAGTGAGGCTGGGAGGATTTCCTACAATGAGCAGTTCTTC CAISEAGRISYNEQFF
TRBD2 TRBJ2-1 TRBV27 few TGTGCCAGCAGTACCACTAGCGGGAGCCACAATGAGCAGTTCTTC CASSTTSGSHNEQFF
. TRBJ2-2 TRBV10-2 . TGCGCCAGCAGCAACAGGGACACCGGGGAGCTGTTTTTT CASSNRDTGELFF
TRBD1 TRBJ1-6 TRBV25-1 many TGTGCCAGCAGTGTCGGGACAGGGGGCGATTCACCCCTCCACTTT CASSVGTGGDSPLHF
TRBD2 TRBJ2-7 TRBV7-8 . TGTGCCAGCAGCTTCGGGACTAGCGGGGCGTACGAGCAGTACTTC CASSFGTSGAYEQYF
. TRBJ1-5 TRBV5-1 few TGCGCCAGCAGCTTGGGGAGTGGGGCCAACAATCAGCCCCAGCATTTT CASSLGSGANNQPQHF
TRBD2 TRBJ2-5 TRBV5-6 many TGTGCCAGCAGCTTGGCGTCTAGCGGGAGAGTAGAGACCCAGTACTTC CASSLASSGRVETQYF
. TRBJ2-3 TRBV28 . TGTGCCAGCAGTTTATATCAAGCGGAGGTCACAGATACGCAGTATTTT CASSLYQAEVTDTQYF
. TRBJ2-1 TRBV29-1 . TGCAGCGTTCCAGGGAGCTCCTACAATGAGCAGTTCTTC CSVPGSSYNEQFF
TRBD1 TRBJ2-2 TRBV20-1 many TGCACCTTGACAGGGGGCGCCGACGGGGAGCTGTTTTTT CTLTGGADGELFF
. TRBJ1-5 TRBV7-2 many TGTGCCAGCAGTCCCGGAGGGGTTCCCCAGCCCCAGCATTTT CASSPGGVPQPQHF
. TRBJ2-3 TRBV20-1 . TGCAGTGCTATAAACCGGGGCCTCACAGATACGCAGTATTTT CSAINRGLTDTQYF
TRBD2 TRBJ2-1 TRBV5-1 many TGCGCCAGCAGCTTGGGGTCTGGACTAGCGGGGGATGAGCAGTTCTTC CASSLGSGLAGDEQFF
. TRBJ2-2 TRBV6-5 many TGTGCCAGCAGTTCCTTATTGAACACCGGGGAGCTGTTTTTT CASSSLLNTGELFF
TRBD2 TRBJ2-1 TRBV25-1 many TGTGCCAGCAGTGAATATAGGGCGGGGGTCAATGAGCAGTTCTTC CASSEYRAGVNEQFF
. TRBJ2-7 TRBV20-1 few TGCAGTGCCCCCGTCCTCCGGGACGAGCAGTACTTC CSAPVLRDEQYF
. TRBJ2-3 TRBV9 . TGTGCCAGCGGTCGATGGAGCACAGATACGCAGTATTTT CASGRWSTDTQYF
TRBD1 TRBJ2-5 TRBV28 few TGTGCCAGCAGGCCGGACAGGGGGCTTCAAGAGACCCAGTACTTC CASRPDRGLQETQYF
. TRBJ1-1 TRBV5-8 . TGTGCCAGCAGCTTGAGGGGTTACCCTGAAGCTTTCTTT CASSLRGYPEAFF
. TRBJ1-5 TRBV18 many TGTGCCAGCTCCTACAGGGAAGGGGATCAGCCCCAGCATTTT CASSYREGDQPQHF
TRBD1 TRBJ2-7 TRBV7-8 many TGTGCCAGCAGCCTAGGAGGGACAGGAACCTACGAGCAGTACTTC CASSLGGTGTYEQYF
TRBD2 TRBJ2-1 TRBV7-8 many TGTGCCAGCAGCTTAGGGAAAGGACTAGCGGGAGCCCACTCGTACAATGAGCAGTTCTTC CASSLGKGLAGAHSYNEQFF
TRBD2 TRBJ2-7 TRBV7-8 . TGTGCCAGCAGCGGCGGGGGGTACGAGCAGTACTTC CASSGGGYEQYF
. TRBJ2-1 TRBV15 many TGTGCCACCAGCAGTCAGCGGAGCTCCTACAATGAGCAGTTCTTC CATSSQRSSYNEQFF
. TRBJ2-5 TRBV6-6 few TGTGCCAGCAGTTACTCGAGATCAGAGACCCAGTACTTC CASSYSRSETQYF
TRBD1 TRBJ1-1 TRBV5-1 . TGCGCCAGCAACGTGGGACAGCAGAACACTGAAGCTTTCTTT CASNVGQQNTEAFF
. TRBJ2-2 TRBV2 few TGTGCCAGCAATCCAGACAACGCGAACACCGGGGAGCTGTTTTTT CASNPDNANTGELFF
. TRBJ1-6 TRBV5-5 many TGTGCCAGCAGCGGGGGGTCCTATAATTCACCCCTCCACTTT CASSGGSYNSPLHF
. TRBJ2-5 TRBV24-1 few TGTGCCACCAGTGATCCGGACCCAGGGGGGGGGAACCAAGAGACCCAGTACTTC CATSDPDPGGGNQETQYF